Listed below are T cell receptor beta chains from one sample, sequenced in a study of multiple sclerosis patients with progressive multifocal leukoencephalopathy. Data came from immunoSEQ multiplex PCR; TCRdb stores just in-frame clones and leaves some out. The sample consists of 25,000 to 30,000 clones, 70% to 90% of them appearing once. The material sequenced was PBMCs. These receptors were obtained from a human donor with multiple sclerosis. Both conserved end residues are trimmed from each CDR3.

TRBJ1-6 TRBV21-1 ASSRVVLHIHHNSPLH
TRBJ1-6 TRBV27 ASSLISTHLSPLH
TRBJ2-5 TRBV11-2 ASSLDRGGETQY
TRBJ1-5 TRBV5-1 ASSLSSRDRPQH
TRBJ2-7 TRBV19 ASSAGTGAYEQY
TRBJ1-1 TRBV28 ASSSVQGAQTEAF
TRBJ1-4 TRBV10-2 ASSGGAPNEKLF
TRBJ1-3 TRBV28 ASSLLPSASGNTIY
TRBJ1-6 TRBV5-1 ASTRTGGDSPLH
TRBJ1-2 TRBV6-1 ASSEVPGVYT
TRBJ2-5 TRBV7-2 ASSLDRWQETQY
TRBJ1-1 TRBV4-1 ASSLRTGGRTEAF
TRBJ2-7 TRBV25-1 ASSTLDEQY
TRBJ2-5 TRBV19 ASRGLNKETQY
TRBJ2-3 TRBV12-5 ASGGDRADTQY